One and the same sample provided the 30 T cell receptor beta chains below, sequenced in a study of beta chain features in type 1 diabetes. These receptors' antigens are unknown. Whole-study results and caveats: Shortening that was moderate but significant affected the TCRB CDR3s of Type 1 diabetes patients in all four CD4+ subsets.

Every isolated RNA sample was fully reverse transcribed, so sequencing captured expressed TCRB transcripts. Repertoires were generated with immunoSEQ multiplex PCR, while TCRdb's copy carries only in-frame clones and drops some. The data hold tens of thousands of clones, with about 68% observed a single time. The sample consisted of Tregs from blood. These TCRs come from a man aged 30 to 39 with type 1 diabetes. Some clones in this sample may be carry-over from other donors' samples.

There are a few counts of this clone. V is TRBV19 and J is TRBJ2-1; 7 bases are a match to TRBD1. The CDR3 contains 16 residues. Germline CDR1 LNHDA, CDR2 SQIVND (reference sequence). The ends lost 5 bases at V and 4 bases at J; junction bases unmatched: 11. The CDR3: CASSGQGVRGYNEQFF. The CDR3 coding sequence is TGTGCCAGTAGTGGGCAGGGGGTAAGGGGTTACAATGAGCAGTTCTTC.

The chain combines TRBV28 with TRBJ1-2; D is unresolved. From germline, CDR1 is MDHEN and CDR2 SYDVKM. V was clipped by 5 bases and J by 4 bases, with 11 bases between them. This CDR3 spans 13 amino acids. The CDR3 is CASSPQASYGYTF. Written as DNA, the CDR3 is TGTGCCAGCAGTCCTCAGGCTTCCTATGGCTACACCTTC.

The V and J genes are TRBV6-5 and TRBJ1-1; tentatively, D is TRBD1 (6 bases). Germline V gives CDR1 MNHEY, CDR2 SVGAGI. The CDR3 runs 15 residues. The V end lost 6 bases, the J end lost 4 bases, and 18 bases lay between the germline ends. The CDR3 loop reads CASRDTGWGITEAFF. In DNA form, the CDR3 reads TGTGCCAGCAGGGATACAGGGTGGGGAATCACTGAAGCTTTCTTT.

The chain is built from TRBV28 and TRBJ1-1, with 9 bases matching TRBD1. Unmatched junction bases numbered 4, after V lost 3 bases and J lost 11 bases. This CDR3 is 12 amino acids long. CDR1 is MDHEN, CDR2 SYDVKM, per germline. The CDR3 loop reads CASSLEQGAAFF. CDR3 coding DNA: TGTGCCAGCAGTTTGGAACAGGGGGCGGCTTTCTTT.

CDR3 amino acids: CASSLGQGASYEQYF. The CDR3 nucleotides are TGCGCCAGCAGCTTGGGGCAGGGGGCCTCCTACGAGCAGTACTTC. The chain is built from TRBV5-1 and TRBJ2-7; 8 nucleotides line up with TRBD1. Germline loops: CDR1 SGHRS, CDR2 YFSETQ. V was pared by 0 bases and J by 0 bases, with 2 bases of the junction left unmatched. This CDR3 contains 15 residues. The full variable domain, in which reference TRBV5-1 and TRBJ2-7 provide the parts outside the CDR3, is KAGVTQTPRYLIKTRGQQVTLSCSPISGHRSVSWYQQTPGQGLQFLFEYFSETQRNKGNFPGRFSGRQFSNSRSEMNVSTLELGDSALYLCASSLGQGASYEQYFGPGTRLTVT.

This clone has just a few counts. The chain joins TRBV30 to TRBJ2-5, with D perhaps TRBD1 (6 bases). The J call may not be correct, given that the DNA end is closer to TRBJ2-7. Per germline, CDR1 GTSNPN and CDR2 SVGIG (reference sequence). The CDR3 covers 13 residues. CDR3 in DNA: TGTGCCTGGTCCTTCGACAGGCCCTACGAGCAGTACTTC. This gives the protein CAWSFDRPYEQYF.

This clone was observed a handful of times. The chain carries TRBV5-5 and TRBJ2-7, with 7 bases that match TRBD1. V lost 0 bases to trimming and J lost 1 base; unmatched junction nucleotides: 4. CDR1 SGHKS and CDR2 YYEKEE come from the germline V gene (reference sequence). This CDR3 has 15 amino acids. The CDR3 spells CASSLAGQASYEQYF. As DNA, the CDR3 is TGTGCCAGCAGCTTGGCCGGACAGGCTTCCTACGAGCAGTACTTC.

This chain links TRBV6-6 with TRBJ2-7; 7 bases map to TRBD2. V dropped 2 bases and J dropped 3; count of bases not matched to a gene: 4. The CDR3 contains 14 residues. The germline V gene encodes CDR1 MNHNY and CDR2 SVGAGI (reference sequence). CDR3 nucleotides: TGTGCCAGCAGTTACATGGGCGGGAGCTACGAGCAGTACTTC. Translated, it gives CASSYMGGSYEQYF.

This clone was recorded once. The rearrangement joins TRBV18 to TRBJ1-1, with no clear D. The V end was cut by 2 bases, the J end by 11 bases, with 18 bases between. Germline V gene sequence: CDR1 KGHSH, CDR2 LQKENI. The length of the CDR3 is 14 residues. The CDR3 DNA is TGTGCCAGCTCACCAGGTTTCCGAGGGTACGGTGCTTTCTTT. Protein sequence: CASSPGFRGYGAFF. The entire variable domain, with the rest obtained from reference TRBV18 and TRBJ1-1, is as follows: NAGVMQNPRHLVRRRGQEARLRCSPMKGHSHVYWYRQLPEEGLKFMVYLQKENIIDESGMPKERFSAEFPKEGPSILRIQQVVRGDSAAYFCASSPGFRGYGAFFGQGTRLTVV.

This chain links TRBV7-3 with TRBJ2-1, with 9 bases aligning to TRBD2. The CDR3 spans 17 residues. Germline CDR1 is SGHTA and CDR2 is FQGTGA. V shed 4 bases, J shed 5 bases, and the junction held 12 bases outside the gene matches. DNA of the CDR3: TGTGCCAGCAGCTGGTCGAAGCGGGGGGCCTTGGACAATGAGCAGTTCTTC. Its protein is CASSWSKRGALDNEQFF.

The sample holds one count of this clone. The rearrangement uses TRBV2 and TRBJ1-5; TRBD1 aligns across 9 bases. CDR3 length equals 14 residues. Trimming removed 4 bases from V and 6 bases from J; junction bases left unmatched: 4. CDR1 and CDR2 from the germline V gene are SNHLY and FYNNEI. The CDR3 region is CASSGGQGIQPQHF. For the CDR3, the DNA is TGTGCCAGCAGTGGGGGACAGGGCATTCAGCCCCAGCATTTT.

The V and J genes are TRBV7-9 and TRBJ2-5, with D perhaps TRBD1 (6 bases). CDR3 size: 13 residues. V lost 5 bases, J lost 4 bases, and 11 bases lay in between. Looked up from germline, CDR1 is SEHNR and CDR2 is FQNEAQ (reference sequence). CDR3 bases: TGTGCCAGCAGCCCCCGGGACACAGAGACCCAGTACTTC. Amino acid sequence: CASSPRDTETQYF.

This rearrangement joins TRBV7-3 to TRBJ1-1; D is uncertain. CDR1 and CDR2 (germline): SGHTA, FQGTGA. V was pared by 1 base and J by 1 base, with 7 bases between. This CDR3 is built from 14 residues. The chain's CDR3 is CASSLMGRNTEAFF. CDR3 nucleotide sequence: TGTGCCAGCAGCTTAATGGGCCGGAACACTGAAGCTTTCTTT.

The chain couples TRBV29-1 to TRBJ1-2, with TRBD1 as a possible D gene (6 bases). The CDR3 runs to 13 residues. Trimming shortened V by 3 bases and J by 4 bases, and 12 bases separated the two germline ends. The germline V gene encodes CDR1 SQVTM and CDR2 ANQGSEA. CDR3 sequence reads: CSVEGASVYGYTF. The CDR3 DNA follows: TGCAGCGTTGAGGGGGCCAGTGTCTATGGCTACACCTTC.

The rearrangement links TRBV6-4 to TRBJ1-2; D is ambiguous. Germline lookup yields CDR1 MRHNA and CDR2 SNTAGT. The V end was cut by 0 bases, the J end by 7 bases, with 9 bases between. This CDR3 region has 13 residues. CDR3 protein: CASSDSAHRGYTF. The CDR3 coding sequence is TGTGCCAGCAGTGACTCAGCGCACCGTGGCTACACCTTC.

V is TRBV5-1 and J is TRBJ1-2; 8 bases match TRBD1. The trim removed 4 bases at V and 4 bases at J, leaving 9 bases unmatched. Per the germline V gene, CDR1 is SGHRS and CDR2 is YFSETQ. This CDR3 comprises 15 residues. The CDR3 DNA reads TGCGCCAGCAGCCTGGGGCCGGGACAGGTCTATGGCTACACCTTC. Encoded protein: CASSLGPGQVYGYTF. Based on the CDR3 plus reference TRBV5-1 and TRBJ1-2, the full variable domain is KAGVTQTPRYLIKTRGQQVTLSCSPISGHRSVSWYQQTPGQGLQFLFEYFSETQRNKGNFPGRFSGRQFSNSRSEMNVSTLELGDSALYLCASSLGPGQVYGYTFGSGTRLTVV.

The chain carries TRBV19 and TRBJ1-2, with 11 bases lining up with TRBD1. This CDR3 spans 18 amino acids. Germline CDR1 and CDR2: LNHDA and SQIVND (reference sequence). Germline trimming cut 4 bases from V and 5 bases from J; bases unmatched to any gene: 15. The CDR3 DNA reads TGTGCCAGTAGTAGGCCCCCGTCCGGGACAGGGGGTTCGTATGGCTACACCTTC. Translating gives CASSRPPSGTGGSYGYTF.

This clone has a handful of counts. The rearrangement uses TRBV4-3 and TRBJ2-3; 7 bases agree with TRBD2. The V segment lost 2 bases and the J segment 2 bases; nucleotides outside the gene matches: 13. From germline, CDR1 is LGHNA and CDR2 YSLEER. This CDR3 spans 18 amino acids. The CDR3 spells CASSQIPSWRGNTDTQYF. CDR3 in DNA: TGCGCCAGCAGCCAAATCCCCTCTTGGCGGGGGAACACAGATACGCAGTATTTT.

The rearrangement joins TRBV4-3 to TRBJ2-3; 16 positions agree with TRBD2. Germline V gene lookup returns CDR1 LGHNA and CDR2 YSLEER. The CDR3 covers 17 residues. V lost 5 bases, J lost 6 bases, and 8 bases stayed unmatched. CDR3 protein: CASSAQPGLAGGDTQYF. DNA for the CDR3: TGCGCCAGCAGCGCACAACCGGGACTAGCGGGGGGGGATACGCAGTATTTT.

This clone was recorded only once. The J gene is TRBJ1-2, the V gene TRBV6-5; D unresolved. With 4 bases removed from V and 5 bases from J, the gap between germline ends came to 11 bases. CDR1 is MNHEY and CDR2 is SVGAGI in the germline V gene. The CDR3 sequence is 13 residues long. The CDR3: CASSFGSGYGYTF. Here the CDR3 DNA reads TGTGCCAGCAGTTTTGGATCGGGATATGGCTACACCTTC.

Only one count was recorded for this clone. This chain links TRBV10-3 with TRBJ2-5; TRBD1 aligns across 8 bases. V dropped 11 bases and J dropped 4; count of bases not matched to a gene: 18. The CDR3 is 16 amino acids. Germline values: CDR1 ENHRY, CDR2 SYGVKD. CDR3 loop: CAVQAGQGSTRETQYF. The CDR3 nucleotides are TGTGCCGTACAAGCTGGACAGGGCAGTACTAGAGAGACCCAGTACTTC.

The genes are TRBV2 and TRBJ1-2; 7 nucleotides agree with TRBD1. The CDR3 has 14 residues. The germline CDR1 and CDR2 sequences are SNHLY and FYNNEI. V lost 6 bases and J lost 5; bases outside the gene matches: 9. CDR3 residues: CASRRLGGGYGYTF. Here the CDR3 DNA reads TGTGCCAGCAGAAGACTAGGGGGCGGGTATGGCTACACCTTC. The whole variable domain, filled in from reference TRBV2 and TRBJ1-2, reads EPEVTQTPSHQVTQMGQEVILRCVPISNHLYFYWYRQILGQKVEFLVSFYNNEISEKSEIFDDQFSVERPDGSNFTLKIRSTKLEDSAMYFCASRRLGGGYGYTFGSGTRLTVV.

V usage is TRBV7-3 and J usage is TRBJ1-6, with unresolved D. The germline gives CDR1 SGHTA, CDR2 FQGTGA. The CDR3 consists of 14 residues. V was pared by 3 bases and J by 5 bases, with 8 bases between. The CDR3 nucleotides are TGTGCCAGCAGCTTGCTACAGAATAATTCACCCCTCCACTTT. Translation: CASSLLQNNSPLHF.

This chain links TRBV6-5 with TRBJ1-1; no firm D call. V dropped 4 bases and J dropped 1 base, with 13 bases sitting between them. CDR1 MNHEY and CDR2 SVGAGI come from the germline V gene. There are 15 residues in the CDR3. CDR3 residues: CASSFQAYENTEAFF. The CDR3 DNA follows: TGTGCCAGCAGTTTCCAGGCATATGAGAACACTGAAGCTTTCTTT.

The chain recombines TRBV2 with TRBJ2-3, with 10 bases that match TRBD2. Trimming removed 4 bases from V and 2 bases from J; junction bases left unmatched: 9. Germline V gives CDR1 SNHLY, CDR2 FYNNEI. The CDR3 extends over 17 amino acids. Here the CDR3 DNA reads TGTGCCAGCAGTGTGAAGCGGGGGGGCCGTTACACAGATACGCAGTATTTT. Translation: CASSVKRGGRYTDTQYF.

The J gene is TRBJ1-1, the V gene TRBV5-1; 8 bases align to TRBD1. V shed 1 base and J 4 bases; nucleotides not matched to a gene: 12. CDR3 length: 17 residues. CDR1 SGHRS and CDR2 YFSETQ come from the germline V gene. The CDR3, as DNA: TGCGCCAGCAGCTTGACAGGGGGACCCCCCTCGGCCACTGAAGCTTTCTTT. Protein product: CASSLTGGPPSATEAFF.

This clone was seen only a few times. The gene calls are TRBV6-6 and TRBJ2-1; no reliable D call. This CDR3 region has 15 residues. Germline V gene lookup returns CDR1 MNHNY and CDR2 SVGAGI (reference sequence). The V end was cut by 6 bases, the J end by 0 bases, with 12 bases between. As DNA, the CDR3 is TGTGCCAGCAGCGGGTCCCTTTACTCCTACAATGAGCAGTTCTTC. It is translated as CASSGSLYSYNEQFF.

The CDR3 DNA reads TGTGCCAGCAGCTTAGTGAAGGCCAGCGGGGGCTACAATGAGCAGTTCTTC. Protein product: CASSLVKASGGYNEQFF. V and J are TRBV7-9 and TRBJ2-1; 8 positions match TRBD2. After removal of 1 base from V and 3 bases from J, the junction contained 8 bases not matched to a gene. This CDR3 contains 17 residues. CDR1 is SEHNR, CDR2 FQNEAQ, per germline (reference sequence).

The CDR3 is CASSELREAFF. CDR3 coding DNA: TGTGCCAGCAGTGAACTCCGGGAAGCTTTCTTT. The J gene is TRBJ1-1, the V gene TRBV2, with D uncertain. The CDR3 is 11 amino acids. The germline CDR1 and CDR2 sequences are SNHLY and FYNNEI. V was shortened by 2 bases and J by 8 bases, with 6 bases between the two germline ends.

The chain is built from TRBV7-3 and TRBJ2-3; 8 positions match TRBD2. V dropped 1 base and J dropped 5; count of bases not matched to a gene: 5. CDR3 length: 15 residues. Germline V CDR1 and CDR2: SGHTA, FQGTGA. The CDR3 sequence: CASSLNGGAVDTQYF. The CDR3 DNA sequence: TGTGCCAGCAGCTTAAACGGGGGGGCCGTAGATACGCAGTATTTT.